The 25 T cell receptor beta chains reported below all come from one sample, sequenced in a study of T cell changes during pregnancy in multiple sclerosis. Sequencing used immunoSEQ multiplex PCR; TCRdb keeps in-frame clones, though not all of them. The table records around 50,000 clones, 85% to 90% of them present only once. This material consisted of CD8+ T cells from peripheral blood mononuclear cells, taken in the second trimester of pregnancy. The receptors shown here come from a female donor with multiple sclerosis, enrolled in a pregnancy study.

The rearrangement uses TRBV6-1 and TRBJ1-3, with 7 bases matching TRBD1. The V gene's germline CDR1 is MNHNS and CDR2 SASEGT. Unmatched junction bases numbered 7, after V lost 2 bases and J lost 3 bases. The CDR3 sequence is 16 residues long. CDR3 in DNA: TGTGCCAGCAGTGAATTCAGGGGGGCAATTGGAAACACCATATATTTT. Amino acid sequence: CASSEFRGAIGNTIYF.

J is TRBJ2-7 and V is TRBV2; D unclear. CDR3 size: 12 residues. CDR1 SNHLY and CDR2 FYNNEI come from the germline V gene. With 9 bases removed from V and 0 bases from J, the gap between germline ends came to 9 bases. CDR3 nucleotides: TGTGCCAGTTTTTGGAGCTCCTACGAGCAGTACTTC. Its protein is CASFWSSYEQYF.

The chain is built from TRBV6-1 and TRBJ2-7; tentative D call: TRBD1 (6 bases). V was clipped by 2 bases and J by 1 base, with 15 bases between them. This CDR3 comprises 16 residues. Germline values: CDR1 MNHNS, CDR2 SASEGT. CDR3 sequence (DNA): TGTGCCAGCAGTGAAAGTTGGACAGCCTATTCCTACGAGCAGTACTTC. Its translation is CASSESWTAYSYEQYF.

This clone was picked up one time. The CDR3 region is CSVGGAREQFF. The CDR3 DNA is TGCAGCGTCGGGGGGGCCCGAGAGCAGTTCTTC. The chain joins TRBV29-1 to TRBJ2-1; TRBD2 agrees at 8 bases. CDR3 length: 11 amino acids. After removal of 6 bases from V and 10 bases from J, the junction contained 5 bases not matched to a gene. Per the germline V gene, CDR1 is SQVTM and CDR2 is ANQGSEA.

The CDR3 coding sequence is TGTGCCAGCAGCTTAGATAGAGCTAACTATGGCTACACCTTC. Its protein product is CASSLDRANYGYTF. The chain links TRBV7-2 to TRBJ1-2; D is undetermined. Trimming shortened V by 1 base and J by 0 bases, and 6 bases separated the two germline ends. Germline lookup yields CDR1 SGHTA and CDR2 FQGNSA. The CDR3 runs 14 residues.

V is TRBV5-6 and J is TRBJ1-2, with D uncertain. Per germline, CDR1 SGHDT and CDR2 YYEEEE. The CDR3 is made up of 15 amino acids. Trimming took off 4 bases at V and 10 bases at J, with 23 bases between the two ends. The CDR3 sequence: CASSPSRTETRDYTF. The CDR3 DNA sequence: TGTGCCAGCAGCCCTTCCCGAACAGAGACTCGGGACTACACCTTC.

This chain uses TRBV19 with TRBJ2-3; possible D gene TRBD1, 5 bases. The CDR3 contains 15 residues. Germline V gives CDR1 LNHDA, CDR2 SQIVND (reference sequence). V was shortened by 2 bases and J by 6 bases, with 15 bases between the two germline ends. The CDR3 nucleotides read TGTGCCAGTAGTATATCAAGCCAGGGTGTGGATACGCAGTATTTT. Translating it yields CASSISSQGVDTQYF.

This chain links TRBV11-2 with TRBJ2-5; no definite D call. This CDR3 comprises 12 residues. Germline loops: CDR1 SGHAT, CDR2 FQNNGV. The ends were cut back, 5 bases at V and 5 bases at J, with 9 bases in the middle. The CDR3 protein is CASSRVQETQYF. The CDR3 nucleotides read TGTGCCAGCAGCCGGGTCCAGGAGACCCAGTACTTC.

V is TRBV5-6 and J is TRBJ2-7; 9 bases are shared with TRBD2. V was clipped by 2 bases and J by 4 bases; unmatched bases: 7. Germline assignment: CDR1 SGHDT and CDR2 YYEEEE. The CDR3 totals 15 residues. In DNA form, the CDR3 reads TGTGCCAGCAGCTTTCCAGCGGGGGGCCCATACGAGCAGTACTTC. It translates to CASSFPAGGPYEQYF.

The chain couples TRBV19 to TRBJ1-1; the match to TRBD1 covers 8 bases. The length of the CDR3 is 14 residues. CDR1 LNHDA and CDR2 SQIVND come from the germline V gene (reference sequence). Unmatched junction bases numbered 9, after V lost 5 bases and J lost 7 bases. The CDR3 DNA is TGTGCCAGTAGTGGACAGGGAATGGGAGGTGAAGCTTTCTTT. Protein: CASSGQGMGGEAFF.

The gene calls are TRBV7-8 and TRBJ1-1, with D unresolved. Germline V lookup: CDR1 SGHVS, CDR2 FQNEAQ. Trimming left V 4 bases short and J 3 bases short, with 9 bases between. This CDR3 contains 13 residues. The CDR3 DNA reads TGTGCCAGCAGCTCCGTAGAGGACACTGAAGCTTTCTTT. It translates to CASSSVEDTEAFF.

This clone was seen only once. CDR3 sequence reads: CASSLRPGTGVTDTQYF. The CDR3 region has the DNA TGTGCCAGCAGTTTGCGCCCCGGGACAGGGGTTACAGATACGCAGTATTTT. The chain is built from TRBV11-2 and TRBJ2-3; the match to TRBD1 covers 10 bases. Germline V gene lookup returns CDR1 SGHAT and CDR2 FQNNGV. V dropped 6 bases and J dropped 3; count of bases not matched to a gene: 12. This CDR3 region has 17 residues.

The V gene is TRBV9, the J gene TRBJ2-7; 9 bases are a match to TRBD2. This CDR3 region has 15 residues. The J segment lost 2 bases and the V segment lost 4 bases, leaving 7 bases of the junction unmatched. The germline V gene has CDR1 SGDLS and CDR2 YYNGEE. The CDR3 reads CASSFSGGSTYEQYF. For the CDR3, the DNA is TGTGCCAGCAGCTTTAGCGGGGGCTCAACCTACGAGCAGTACTTC.

This clone appeared a single time. The J gene is TRBJ2-3, the V gene TRBV7-6, with TRBD1 identical over 9 bases. Germline V gene data show CDR1 as SGHVS and CDR2 as FNYEAQ. The V segment lost 5 bases and the J segment 4 bases; nucleotides outside the gene matches: 7. The CDR3 length is 15 residues. The CDR3 loop is CASSTPGQGPDTQYF. In DNA, the CDR3 is TGTGCCAGCAGCACACCGGGACAGGGACCAGATACGCAGTATTTT.

The genes are TRBV28 and TRBJ2-3, with 10 nucleotides matching TRBD1. V trimming: 4 bases; J trimming: 6 bases; junction bases outside the gene matches: 7. The CDR3 runs 15 residues. Germline V CDR1 and CDR2: MDHEN, SYDVKM. CDR3 nucleotides: TGTGCCAGCAGTTCAACCGGACAGGGGGGGGATACGCAGTATTTT. This codes for CASSSTGQGGDTQYF.

V usage is TRBV13 and J usage is TRBJ2-5, with D possibly being TRBD1 (5 bases). Germline V gene sequence: CDR1 PRHDT, CDR2 FYEKMQ (reference sequence). The V and J ends lost 6 bases and 2 bases respectively, with 10 bases between them. The CDR3 extends over 13 amino acids. CDR3 protein: CASRGQIQETQYF. CDR3 coding DNA: TGTGCCAGCAGGGGGCAGATACAAGAGACCCAGTACTTC.

The sample holds a few counts of this clone. The chain is built from TRBV2 and TRBJ1-1; no reliable D call. Trimming pared 8 bases from V and 1 base from J, leaving 14 bases between. The CDR3 runs to 14 residues. CDR1 is SNHLY and CDR2 is FYNNEI in the germline V gene. In DNA form, the CDR3 reads TGTGCCAGCCGCGAGGGCAGGAGGAACACTGAAGCTTTCTTT. Residues: CASREGRRNTEAFF. Full variable domain (missing parts from reference TRBV2 and TRBJ1-1): EPEVTQTPSHQVTQMGQEVILRCVPISNHLYFYWYRQILGQKVEFLVSFYNNEISEKSEIFDDQFSVERPDGSNFTLKIRSTKLEDSAMYFCASREGRRNTEAFFGQGTRLTVV.

This chain connects TRBV6-1 to TRBJ2-7; D remains unclear. CDR1 is MNHNS, CDR2 SASEGT, per germline. The CDR3 contains 12 residues. V lost 8 bases, J lost 1 base, and 9 bases lay in between. The CDR3: CASCTWSYEQYF. The DNA of the CDR3 is TGTGCCAGCTGTACTTGGTCCTACGAGCAGTACTTC.

This clone occurred once. V gene TRBV16 combines with J gene TRBJ2-7; D gene uncertain. The CDR3 sequence is 13 residues long. V lost 4 bases and J 5 bases, leaving 12 bases between the germline ends. Germline V gives CDR1 KGHSY, CDR2 FQNENV. CDR3 DNA: TGTGCCAGCAGCCTATCAGCCGGAGACGAGCAGTACTTC. Its translation is CASSLSAGDEQYF. The full variable domain, its missing parts supplied by reference TRBV16 and TRBJ2-7, is GEEVAQTPKHLVRGEGQKAKLYCAPIKGHSYVFWYQQVLKNEFKFLISFQNENVFDETGMPKERFSAKCLPNSPCSLEIQATKLEDSAVYFCASSLSAGDEQYFGPGTRLTVT.

The chain uses TRBV7-9 and TRBJ2-1; perhaps TRBD1 as D (6 bases). V shed 3 bases and J shed 9 bases, with 21 bases lying between them. Germline CDR1 SEHNR, CDR2 FQNEAQ (reference sequence). CDR3 length: 16 residues. CDR3 in DNA: TGTGCCAGCAGCTTTCTCGGGACAAGGCAAGCTGGTGAGCAGTTCTTC. Its translation: CASSFLGTRQAGEQFF.

The genes are TRBV9 and TRBJ2-3; D not resolved. The germline V gene has CDR1 SGDLS and CDR2 YYNGEE. V lost 0 bases, J lost 6 bases, and 8 bases lay in between. The CDR3 covers 13 residues. The CDR3 nucleotides read TGTGCCAGCAGCGTAGGAGTTCCGGATACGCAGTATTTT. Translating it yields CASSVGVPDTQYF.

The gene calls are TRBV2 and TRBJ2-1, with 10 bases lining up with TRBD2. This CDR3 region has 15 residues. The V gene end was trimmed by 10 bases and the J gene end by 5 bases; junction bases not matched to a gene: 11. From germline, CDR1 is SNHLY and CDR2 FYNNEI. CDR3 region: CAKPTLAGANNEQFF. CDR3 coding DNA: TGTGCCAAGCCGACCCTAGCGGGAGCTAACAATGAGCAGTTCTTC.

CDR3 sequence: CASSHGQAYGYTF. Here the CDR3 DNA reads TGTGCCAGCAGCCATGGACAGGCCTATGGCTACACCTTC. The chain uses TRBV7-9 and TRBJ1-2; TRBD1 aligns across 7 bases. The junction had 4 bases not matched to a gene; V was cut back by 5 bases and J by 4 bases. Germline-derived CDR1 and CDR2 are SEHNR and FQNEAQ (reference sequence). This CDR3 has 13 amino acids.

This chain joins TRBV18 and TRBJ1-2; maybe TRBD1 (6 bases). Trimming cost V 6 bases and J 3 bases, with 11 bases left between them. The CDR3 is made up of 13 amino acids. Germline-derived CDR1 and CDR2 are KGHSH and LQKENI. CDR3 DNA sequence: TGTGCCAGCTCGAGACAGGATTACTATGGCTACACCTTC. Its translation: CASSRQDYYGYTF.

The chain couples TRBV4-1 to TRBJ2-1, with TRBD2 identical over 7 bases. The V gene's germline CDR1 is MGHRA and CDR2 YSYEKL. CDR3 size: 16 residues. V was pared by 3 bases and J by 2 bases, with 7 bases of the junction left unmatched. In DNA, the CDR3 is TGCGCCAGCAGCCATTTGGGCGGGGGACCCTACAATGAGCAGTTCTTC. Translation gives CASSHLGGGPYNEQFF.